The rows below give T cell receptor beta chains drawn from one sample of a study of OX40 agonist ivuxolimab in advanced cancers. TCRdb's copy holds only in-frame clones and misses some; the assay was immunoSEQ multiplex PCR. The sample consists of tens of thousands of clones, 75% to 90% of them appearing once. Sequencing was performed on CD4+ or CD8+ T cells sorted from blood, taken in a trial of the OX40 agonist ivuxolimab. These receptors were taken from an adult with an advanced solid tumor such as melanoma, head and neck, liver or kidney cancer. Each CDR3 is given with its conserved first and last residue. A D gene is named only where the DNA matches it firmly. Expanded clones get a size class; other rows say once, few or many, or leave the size out.

v_gene: TRBV2; j_gene: TRBJ1-3; d_gene: TRBD1; abundance: NA; len: 19; CDR3nt: TGTGCCAGCAGTGTTTCTTCTAGTGGCAGGGGGCAAGCTGGAAACACCATATATTTT; CDR3aa: CASSVSSSGRGQAGNTIYF
v_gene: TRBV12-5; j_gene: TRBJ1-2; d_gene: NA; abundance: once; len: 15; CDR3nt: TGTGCTAGTGGTTTGGTACGTCCAGGGACCTATGGCTACACCTTC; CDR3aa: CASGLVRPGTYGYTF
v_gene: TRBV7-9; j_gene: TRBJ2-6; d_gene: NA; abundance: NA; len: 14; CDR3nt: TGTGCCAGCAGCCCTCCGTCTGGGGCCAACGTCCTGACTTTC; CDR3aa: CASSPPSGANVLTF
v_gene: TRBV2; j_gene: TRBJ1-4; d_gene: NA; abundance: NA; len: 16; CDR3nt: TGTGCCAGCGCCCTACGCCCGGCAGGTATTAATGAAAAACTGTTTTTT; CDR3aa: CASALRPAGINEKLFF
v_gene: TRBV19; j_gene: TRBJ2-3; d_gene: TRBD2; abundance: NA; len: 21; CDR3nt: TGTGCCAGTAGTATAGGAGGGAGAGGGACTAGCGGGGGGGCCGGCACAGATACGCAGTATTTT; CDR3aa: CASSIGGRGTSGGAGTDTQYF
v_gene: TRBV5-1; j_gene: TRBJ1-1; d_gene: TRBD1; abundance: NA; len: 14; CDR3nt: TGCGCCAGCAGCGCGGGACAGCCGAACACTGAAGCTTTCTTT; CDR3aa: CASSAGQPNTEAFF
v_gene: TRBV19; j_gene: TRBJ1-2; d_gene: NA; abundance: NA; len: 14; CDR3nt: TGTGCCAGTAGTATTCCAACAAAAAACTATGGCTACACCTTC; CDR3aa: CASSIPTKNYGYTF
v_gene: TRBV6-5; j_gene: TRBJ2-1; d_gene: NA; abundance: NA; len: 15; CDR3nt: TGTGCCAGCAGTCTTGGCCAAACTTCAAACAATGAGCAGTTCTTC; CDR3aa: CASSLGQTSNNEQFF
v_gene: TRBV6-1; j_gene: TRBJ2-5; d_gene: NA; abundance: NA; len: 13; CDR3nt: TGTGCCAGCAGGGAGTTTACGCGGGAGACCCAGTACTTC; CDR3aa: CASREFTRETQYF
v_gene: TRBV6-5; j_gene: TRBJ2-3; d_gene: NA; abundance: NA; len: 15; CDR3nt: TGTGCCAGCAGTTACTCGTCCCCGGGCACAGATACGCAGTATTTT; CDR3aa: CASSYSSPGTDTQYF
v_gene: TRBV7-6; j_gene: TRBJ1-5; d_gene: NA; abundance: NA; len: 14; CDR3nt: TGTGCCAGCAGCCCACCATGTCCCCCCCAGCCCCAGCATTTT; CDR3aa: CASSPPCPPQPQHF
v_gene: TRBV18; j_gene: TRBJ1-1; d_gene: NA; abundance: NA; len: 15; CDR3nt: TGTGCCAGCTCACCTCCGGGGACGGTGAACACTGAAGCTTTCTTT; CDR3aa: CASSPPGTVNTEAFF
v_gene: TRBV4-2; j_gene: TRBJ1-4; d_gene: TRBD1; abundance: NA; len: 17; CDR3nt: TGTGCCAGCAGCCAAGATGAATCAGGGGGTTCCCGGGGTGGAGTGTTTTTT; CDR3aa: CASSQDESGGSRGGVFF
v_gene: TRBV21-1; j_gene: TRBJ2-1; d_gene: NA; abundance: NA; len: 15; CDR3nt: TGTGCCAGCAGCACAGAGCGGGAGAAGGAGAATGAGCAGTTCTTC; CDR3aa: CASSTEREKENEQFF
v_gene: TRBV7-9; j_gene: TRBJ2-2; d_gene: TRBD1; abundance: once; len: 16; CDR3nt: TGTGCCAGCAGCCGAAAGACAGGGGGTGTCACCGGGGAGCTGTTTTTT; CDR3aa: CASSRKTGGVTGELFF
v_gene: TRBV5-1; j_gene: TRBJ2-5; d_gene: NA; abundance: NA; len: 16; CDR3nt: TGCGCCAGCAGCTTGGGCCGCGGGACCATATCAGAGACCCAGTACTTC; CDR3aa: CASSLGRGTISETQYF
v_gene: TRBV11-2; j_gene: TRBJ2-5; d_gene: TRBD2; abundance: NA; len: 16; CDR3nt: TGTGCCAGCAGCTTAGGGGACGGGAGGGAGAGGGAGACCCAGTACTTC; CDR3aa: CASSLGDGRERETQYF